This entry concerns a single T cell receptor beta chain. Its specificity is not known. This entry comes from a study of T-cell memory formation after mild COVID-19. This CDR3 region has 15 residues. CDR1 and CDR2 (germline): SGHRS, YFSETQ. The V gene lost 3 bases and the J gene lost 2 bases, with 12 bases spanning the gap. Sample barcodes and UMIs were carried by the TCR alpha and TCR beta cDNA libraries that 5'RACE generated with constant-segment primers. Using its own MiXCR run on the 5' RACE reads, TCRdb lists one record per CDR3 protein. The table includes hundreds of thousands of distinct CDR3 sequences, over 20% detected once. Study-wide results and limits: From day 15 to 85, contracting clones were balanced between CD4 and CD8, whereas later expanders leaned toward CD4+. The finding that pre-infection memory included some responding clones suggested that cross-reactive memory joined.

Sequencing was carried out using PBMCs or a T cell subset sorted from them (not recorded which). The rearrangement joins TRBV5-1 to TRBJ2-1; D gene unclear. The origin of this receptor is an adult woman who had mild COVID-19 (a few samples of this study predate the infection). Cell type and time point are not known. The CDR3 region has the DNA TGCGCCAGCAGCTCAGGCGGACCGGCCTACAATGAGCAGTTCTTC. Protein product: CASSSGGPAYNEQFF.